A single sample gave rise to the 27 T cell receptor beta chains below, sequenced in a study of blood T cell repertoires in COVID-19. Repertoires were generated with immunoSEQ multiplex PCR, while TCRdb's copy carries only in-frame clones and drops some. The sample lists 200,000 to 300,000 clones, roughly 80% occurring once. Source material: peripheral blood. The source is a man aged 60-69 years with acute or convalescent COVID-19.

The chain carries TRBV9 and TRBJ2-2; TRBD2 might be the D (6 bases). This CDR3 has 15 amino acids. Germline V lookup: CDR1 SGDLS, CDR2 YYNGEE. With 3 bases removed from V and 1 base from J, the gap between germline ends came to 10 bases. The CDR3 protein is CASSAGTQNTGELFF. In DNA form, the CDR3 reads TGTGCCAGCAGCGCCGGGACTCAGAACACCGGGGAGCTGTTTTTT.

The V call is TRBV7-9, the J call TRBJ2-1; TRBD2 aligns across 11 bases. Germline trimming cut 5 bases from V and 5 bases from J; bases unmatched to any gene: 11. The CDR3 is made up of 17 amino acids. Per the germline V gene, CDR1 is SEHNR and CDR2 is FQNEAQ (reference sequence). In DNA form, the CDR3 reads TGTGCCAGCAGCCCCCGAACCGGGACTAGCGGAAACAATGAGCAGTTCTTC. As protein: CASSPRTGTSGNNEQFF.

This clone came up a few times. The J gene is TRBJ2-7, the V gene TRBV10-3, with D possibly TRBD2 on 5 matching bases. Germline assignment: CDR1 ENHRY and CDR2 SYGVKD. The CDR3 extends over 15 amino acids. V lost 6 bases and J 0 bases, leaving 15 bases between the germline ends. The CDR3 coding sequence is TGTGCCATCAGCGGGGAGCTCAGGAGCTCCTACGAGCAGTACTTC. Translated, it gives CAISGELRSSYEQYF.

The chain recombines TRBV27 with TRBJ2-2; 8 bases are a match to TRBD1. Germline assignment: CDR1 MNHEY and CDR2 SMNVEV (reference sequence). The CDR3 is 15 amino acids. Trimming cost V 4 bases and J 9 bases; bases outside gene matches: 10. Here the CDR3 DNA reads TGTGCCAGCAGTTCCCCCTCGACAGGGGTCAGGGAGCTGTTTTTT. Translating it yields CASSSPSTGVRELFF.

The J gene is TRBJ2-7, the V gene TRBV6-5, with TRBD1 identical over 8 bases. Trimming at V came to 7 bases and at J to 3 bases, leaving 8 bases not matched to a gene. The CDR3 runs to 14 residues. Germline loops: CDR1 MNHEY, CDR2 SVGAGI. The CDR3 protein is CASKPGTGDYEQYF. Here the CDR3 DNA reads TGTGCCAGCAAACCCGGGACAGGAGACTACGAGCAGTACTTC.

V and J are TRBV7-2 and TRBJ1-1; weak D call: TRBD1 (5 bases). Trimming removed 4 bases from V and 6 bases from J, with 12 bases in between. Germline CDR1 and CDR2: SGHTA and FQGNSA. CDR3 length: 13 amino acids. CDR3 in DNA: TGTGCCAGCAGCTCCAGGGTTACGCCTGAAGCTTTCTTT. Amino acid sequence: CASSSRVTPEAFF.

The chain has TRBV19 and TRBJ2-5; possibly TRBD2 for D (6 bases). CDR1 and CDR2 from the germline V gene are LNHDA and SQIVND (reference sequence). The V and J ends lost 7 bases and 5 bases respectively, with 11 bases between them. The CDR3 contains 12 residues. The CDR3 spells CASKEGGETQYF. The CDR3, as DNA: TGTGCCAGTAAGGAGGGCGGGGAGACCCAGTACTTC.

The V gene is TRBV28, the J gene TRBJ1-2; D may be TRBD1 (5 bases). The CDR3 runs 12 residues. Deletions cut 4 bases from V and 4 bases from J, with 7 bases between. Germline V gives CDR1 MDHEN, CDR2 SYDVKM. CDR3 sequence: CASSSTVYGYTF. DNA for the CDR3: TGTGCCAGCAGTTCGACAGTCTATGGCTACACCTTC.

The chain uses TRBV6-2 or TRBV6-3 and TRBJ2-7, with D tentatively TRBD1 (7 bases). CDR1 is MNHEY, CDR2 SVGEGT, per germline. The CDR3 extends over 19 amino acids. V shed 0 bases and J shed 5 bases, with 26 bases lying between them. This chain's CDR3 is CASSYSPAGWRGRGNEQYF. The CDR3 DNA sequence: TGTGCCAGCAGTTACTCCCCGGCGGGGTGGAGGGGGCGCGGCAACGAGCAGTACTTC.

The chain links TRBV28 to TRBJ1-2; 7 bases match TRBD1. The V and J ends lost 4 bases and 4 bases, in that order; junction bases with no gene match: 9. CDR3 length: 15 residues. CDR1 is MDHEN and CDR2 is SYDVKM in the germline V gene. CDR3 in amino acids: CASSYAQGLSYGYTF. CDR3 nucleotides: TGTGCCAGCAGTTACGCACAGGGGCTCAGCTATGGCTACACCTTC.

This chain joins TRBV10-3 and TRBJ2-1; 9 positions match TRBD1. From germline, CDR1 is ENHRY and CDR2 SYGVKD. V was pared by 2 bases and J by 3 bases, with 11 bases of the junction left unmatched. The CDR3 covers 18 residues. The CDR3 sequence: CAISEPPMGQGNYNEQFF. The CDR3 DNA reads TGTGCCATCAGTGAGCCGCCTATGGGACAGGGAAACTACAATGAGCAGTTCTTC.

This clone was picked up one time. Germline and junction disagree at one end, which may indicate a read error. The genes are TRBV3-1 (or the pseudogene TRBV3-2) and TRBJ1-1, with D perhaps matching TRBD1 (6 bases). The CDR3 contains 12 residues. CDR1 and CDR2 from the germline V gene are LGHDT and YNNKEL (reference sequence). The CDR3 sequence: CASSQYAGTSHF. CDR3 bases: TGTGCCAGCAGCCAATATGCTGGGACATCTCACTTT.

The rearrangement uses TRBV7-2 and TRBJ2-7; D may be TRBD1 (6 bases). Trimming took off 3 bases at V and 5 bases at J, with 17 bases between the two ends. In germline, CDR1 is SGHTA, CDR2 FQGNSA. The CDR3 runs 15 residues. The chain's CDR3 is CASSFMGQGIHEQYF. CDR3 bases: TGTGCCAGCAGCTTTATGGGCCAGGGGATCCACGAGCAGTACTTC.

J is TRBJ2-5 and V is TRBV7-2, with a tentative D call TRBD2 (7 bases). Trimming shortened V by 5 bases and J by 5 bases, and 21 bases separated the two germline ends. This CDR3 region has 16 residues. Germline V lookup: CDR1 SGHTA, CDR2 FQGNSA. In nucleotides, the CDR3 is TGTGCCAGCAGCAGAGGGGGGGGAGGCCTCATTGAGACCCAGTACTTC. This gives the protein CASSRGGGGLIETQYF.

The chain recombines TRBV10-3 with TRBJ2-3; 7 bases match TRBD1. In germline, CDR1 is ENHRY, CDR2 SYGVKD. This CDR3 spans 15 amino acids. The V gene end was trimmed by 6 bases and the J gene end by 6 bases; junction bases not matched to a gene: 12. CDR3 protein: CAISPRDSPSDTQYF. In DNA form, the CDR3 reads TGTGCCATCAGCCCCCGGGACAGCCCCTCGGATACGCAGTATTTT.

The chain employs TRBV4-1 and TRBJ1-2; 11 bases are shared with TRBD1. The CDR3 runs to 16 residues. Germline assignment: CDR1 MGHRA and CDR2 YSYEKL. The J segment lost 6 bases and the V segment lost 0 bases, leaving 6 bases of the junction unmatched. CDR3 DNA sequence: TGCGCCAGCAGCCAAGAGGGGACAGGGGGTATAGATGGCTACACCTTC. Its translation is CASSQEGTGGIDGYTF.

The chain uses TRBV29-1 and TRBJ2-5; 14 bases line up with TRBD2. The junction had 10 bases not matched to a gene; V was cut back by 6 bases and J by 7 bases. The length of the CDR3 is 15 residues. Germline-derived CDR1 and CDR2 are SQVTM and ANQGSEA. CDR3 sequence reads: CSVLGLAGVGVTQYF. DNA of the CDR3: TGCAGCGTATTGGGACTAGCGGGAGTTGGAGTGACCCAGTACTTC. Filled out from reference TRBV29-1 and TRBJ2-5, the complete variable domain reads SAVISQKPSRDICQRGTSLTIQCQVDSQVTMMFWYRQQPGQSLTLIATANQGSEATYESGFVIDKFPISRPNLTFSTLTVSNMSPEDSSIYLCSVLGLAGVGVTQYFGPGTRLLVL.

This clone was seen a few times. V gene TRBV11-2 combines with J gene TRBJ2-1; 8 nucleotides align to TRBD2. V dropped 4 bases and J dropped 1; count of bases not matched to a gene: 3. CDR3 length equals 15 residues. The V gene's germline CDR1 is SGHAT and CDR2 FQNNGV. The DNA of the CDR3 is TGTGCCAGCAGCTCCGTAGCGGGATCCTACAATGAGCAGTTCTTC. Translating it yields CASSSVAGSYNEQFF.

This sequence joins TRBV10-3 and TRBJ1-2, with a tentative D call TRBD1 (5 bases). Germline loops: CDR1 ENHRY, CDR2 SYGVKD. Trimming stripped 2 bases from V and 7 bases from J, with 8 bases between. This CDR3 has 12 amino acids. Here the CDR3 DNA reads TGTGCCATCAGTGAGGGGGGGATTGGCTACACCTTC. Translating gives CAISEGGIGYTF.

The CDR3 spells CASSLSGFDYGYTF. CDR3 nucleotides: TGTGCCAGCAGCTTGTCAGGGTTTGACTATGGCTACACCTTC. The chain carries TRBV5-8 and TRBJ1-2; maybe TRBD1 (5 bases). The CDR3 extends over 14 amino acids. Germline V gene sequence: CDR1 SGHTS, CDR2 YDEGEE. Trimming removed 1 base from V and 3 bases from J, with 10 bases in between.

This CDR3 reads CASSWQGNDEQYF. Here the CDR3 DNA reads TGTGCCAGTTCGTGGCAGGGGAATGACGAGCAGTACTTC. V usage is TRBV19 and J usage is TRBJ2-7; D may be TRBD1 (6 bases). Between the trimmed V and J ends, which lost 8 bases and 5 bases, there was a span of 16 bases. The germline V gene has CDR1 LNHDA and CDR2 SQIVND (reference sequence). CDR3 length: 13 amino acids.

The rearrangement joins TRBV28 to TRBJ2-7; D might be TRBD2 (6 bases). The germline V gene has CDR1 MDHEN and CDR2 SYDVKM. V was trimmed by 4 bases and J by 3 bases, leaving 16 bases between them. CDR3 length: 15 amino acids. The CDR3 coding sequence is TGTGCCAGCAGTTCTCAGGTCTCCGGGAGCTACGAGCAGTACTTC. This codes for CASSSQVSGSYEQYF.

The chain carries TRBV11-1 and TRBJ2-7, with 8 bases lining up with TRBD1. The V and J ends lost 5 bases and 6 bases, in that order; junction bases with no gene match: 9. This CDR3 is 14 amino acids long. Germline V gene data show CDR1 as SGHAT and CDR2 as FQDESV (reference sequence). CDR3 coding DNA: TGTGCCAGCAGCACCGGGACAGGCGGCGGCGAGCAGTACTTC. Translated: CASSTGTGGGEQYF. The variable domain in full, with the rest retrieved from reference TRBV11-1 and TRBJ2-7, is EAEVAQSPRYKITEKSQAVAFWCDPISGHATLYWYRQILGQGPELLVQFQDESVVDDSQLPKDRFSAERLKGVDSTLKIQPAELGDSAMYLCASSTGTGGGEQYFGPGTRLTVT.

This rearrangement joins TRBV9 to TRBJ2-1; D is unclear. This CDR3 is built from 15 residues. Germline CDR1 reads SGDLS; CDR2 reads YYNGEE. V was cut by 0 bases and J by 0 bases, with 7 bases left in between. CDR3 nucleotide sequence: TGTGCCAGCAGCGTAGCCGATAGCTCCTACAATGAGCAGTTCTTC. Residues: CASSVADSSYNEQFF. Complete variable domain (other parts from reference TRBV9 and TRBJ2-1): DSGVTQTPKHLITATGQRVTLRCSPRSGDLSVYWYQQSLDQGLQFLIQYYNGEERAKGNILERFSAQQFPDLHSELNLSSLELGDSALYFCASSVADSSYNEQFFGPGTRLTVL.

The CDR3 reads CASSTGTGNQPQHF. In DNA, the CDR3 is TGTGCCAGCAGCACCGGGACAGGTAATCAGCCCCAGCATTTT. The chain recombines TRBV7-9 with TRBJ1-5; 8 nucleotides agree with TRBD1. This CDR3 is 14 amino acids long. With V trimmed by 5 bases and J by 4 bases, 4 bases remained unmatched. The germline CDR1 and CDR2 sequences are SEHNR and FQNEAQ (reference sequence).

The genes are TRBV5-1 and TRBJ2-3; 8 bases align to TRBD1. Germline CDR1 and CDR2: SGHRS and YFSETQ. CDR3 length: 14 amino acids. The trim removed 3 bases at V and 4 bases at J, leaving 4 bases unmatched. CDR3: CASSWTGSPDTQYF. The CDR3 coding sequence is TGCGCCAGCAGCTGGACAGGGTCCCCAGATACGCAGTATTTT.

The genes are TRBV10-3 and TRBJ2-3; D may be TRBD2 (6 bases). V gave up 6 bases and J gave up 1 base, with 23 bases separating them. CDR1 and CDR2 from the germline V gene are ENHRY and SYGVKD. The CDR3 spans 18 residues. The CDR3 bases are TGTGCCATCAGGGGGGGTAGCGGTTCACCTGATGGCACAGATACGCAGTATTTT. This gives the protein CAIRGGSGSPDGTDTQYF.